This T cell receptor beta chain was documented in a study of vaccination and CD4 T cells after COVID-19. In the study overall: Six males and four females, two of them Hispanic, were enrolled as convalescents. Diagnosis preceded the drawing of post-COVID samples by a median roughly 93 days (range 35 to 161).

Treatment given: roughly 11-day PBMC culture with coronavirus spike peptide pools or control peptides (ViraFEST assay). Worth noting for this clonotype: The antigen remains unidentified.

The Oncomine TCR Beta short-read assay was what sequenced the DNA obtained from cultured CD4+ T cells. A single record per CDR3 protein comes from TCRdb applying MiXCR to the PCR reads. The sample gives fewer than 9,500 distinct CDR3 sequences, approximately 51% of which show up once; about 20% is in the top ten. Germline V gene lookup returns CDR1 SEHNR and CDR2 FQNEAQ (reference sequence). The length of the CDR3 is 12 residues. V was pared by 6 bases and J by 2 bases, with 6 bases between. The origin of this receptor is a human donor who had recovered from COVID-19. V usage is TRBV7-9 and J usage is TRBJ2-3, with D unclear. Sequenced material: CD4+ T cells from blood, cultured in vitro. The CDR3 nucleotides are TGTGCCAGCAGTAAAACCACAGATACGCAGTATTTT. Its translation is CASSKTTDTQYF. The full variable domain, rest sourced from reference TRBV7-9 and TRBJ2-3, is DTGVSQNPRHKITKRGQNVTFRCDPISEHNRLYWYRQTLGQGPEFLTYFQNEAQLEKSRLLSDRFSAERPKGSFSTLEIQRTEQGDSAMYLCASSKTTDTQYFGPGTRLTVL.